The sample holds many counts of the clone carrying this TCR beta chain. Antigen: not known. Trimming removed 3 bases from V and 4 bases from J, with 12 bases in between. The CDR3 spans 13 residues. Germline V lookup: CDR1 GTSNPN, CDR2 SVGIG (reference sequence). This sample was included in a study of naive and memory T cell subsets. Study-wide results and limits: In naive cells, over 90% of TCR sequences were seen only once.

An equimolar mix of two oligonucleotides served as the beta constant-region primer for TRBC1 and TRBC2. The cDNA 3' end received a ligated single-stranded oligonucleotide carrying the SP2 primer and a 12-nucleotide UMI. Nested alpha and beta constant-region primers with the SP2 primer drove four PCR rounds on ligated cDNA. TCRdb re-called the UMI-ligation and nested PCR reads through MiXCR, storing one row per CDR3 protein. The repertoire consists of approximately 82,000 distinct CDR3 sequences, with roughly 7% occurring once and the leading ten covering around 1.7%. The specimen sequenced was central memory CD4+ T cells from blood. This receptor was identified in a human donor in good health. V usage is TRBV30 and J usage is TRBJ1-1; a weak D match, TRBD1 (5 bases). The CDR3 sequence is CAWSRQGGTEAFF. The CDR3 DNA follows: TGTGCCTGGAGCCGGCAGGGCGGCACTGAAGCTTTCTTT.